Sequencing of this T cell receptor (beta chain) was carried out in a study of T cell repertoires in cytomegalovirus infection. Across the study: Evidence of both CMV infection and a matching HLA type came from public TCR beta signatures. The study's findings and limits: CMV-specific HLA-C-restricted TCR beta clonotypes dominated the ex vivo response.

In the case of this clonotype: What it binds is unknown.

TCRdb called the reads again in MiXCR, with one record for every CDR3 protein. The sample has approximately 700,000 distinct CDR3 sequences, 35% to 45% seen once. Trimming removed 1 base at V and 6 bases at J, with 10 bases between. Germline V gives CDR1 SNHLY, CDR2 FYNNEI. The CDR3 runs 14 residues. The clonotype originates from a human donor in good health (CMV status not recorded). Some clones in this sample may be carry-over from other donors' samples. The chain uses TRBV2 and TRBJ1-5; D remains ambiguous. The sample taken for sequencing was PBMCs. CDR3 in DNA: TGTGCCAGCAGTGAAGTCGGTCGGAGTCAGCCCCAGCATTTT. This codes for CASSEVGRSQPQHF.